What follows describes a single TCR beta chain. Its antigen is unknown. Base qualities are missing; no much larger clone stands one base away. The CDR1 and CDR2 encoded by the germline V gene are SGHTA and FQGTGA. Inclusive of the bounding cysteine and phenylalanine, the CDR3 is 15 residues long. CDR3 DNA only is kept here, 45 bases in frame from base 1. V loses 5 bases of germline sequence and J loses 6 bases, and the interval between the two ends is 19 bases. TCRbeta CDR3 regions were amplified from genomic DNA by means of the immunoSEQ Assay, a bias-controlled multiplex PCR. As for the authors' bioinformatics: Within the assay, amplification of reference gene primers was used to estimate how many nucleated cells each sample contained. To quantify the absolute abundance of each unique TCRbeta CDR3 rearrangement, sequence reads were collapsed and filtered. Productive Simpson clonality was computed per sample as the square root of Simpson's diversity index over productive rearrangements. In its TCRdb copy, this immuneACCESS table keeps in-frame sequences only and misses some clones. Where compared with another copy, unresolved V genes explain less than half of these, and the others have no known cause. V, J and clone size reflect that table, while D and trimming were determined from the DNA. This sample comprises 150,000 or so clones, about nine tenths of them detected only once. The ten largest clones take up approximately 4.3% of the sample.

In the prospective study, participants were roughly 18 to 100 years old, resided in 24 geographic areas of the United States, and were enrolled through a virtual design. To assign participants to cohorts, the prospective study relied on clinical history that participants themselves reported in a screening survey and a study questionnaire. Exposed participants were defined as having been in contact with someone with a PCR-confirmed or clinician-diagnosed COVID-19 case within 2 weeks of study entry. Each participant in the prospective study had whole blood, serum and a nasopharyngeal or oropharyngeal swab collected by mobile phlebotomists. Prospective study participants could optionally give additional blood draws and questionnaires over an approximately 2-month period. Before DNA extraction, blood samples from the prospective study were shipped at room temperature or frozen. The sample is drawn from a study of blood T cell repertoires in COVID-19 (dated by TCRdb to 2018 to 2021). The study in broad terms: Samples from collaborators originated in the United States, Italy and Spain and spanned both the acute and convalescent phases of COVID-19. Where available, HLA class I and class II types were obtained from metadata supplied by the sample provider rather than from assay-based typing. The repertoires were released in a freely available public database intended as a resource for research on the immune response to SARS-CoV-2. The material from the prospective study consisted of cDNA or gDNA derived from T cells, B-cell-depleted T cells, or PBMCs. The samples were drawn from the first 160 participants of the ongoing ImmuneRACE study and from some 1,300 subjects provided by 6 global collaborators. The dataset comprised deeply sampled blood TCRbeta repertoires from subjects exposed to, actively infected with, or recovered from COVID-19. The sample metadata nearly always contained a de-identified subject ID, COVID-19 status, age in years and sex. Beyond this particular receptor, the publication reports: The amount of clinical and demographic metadata varied by source and participant and was provided uncurated.

The rearrangement joined TRBV7-3 to TRBJ1-1; the D segment could be TRBD1, given 6 matching bases. The TCR sequence derives from a woman in her 40s who had been exposed to COVID-19. The source material was PBMCs or T cells enriched from blood (not recorded which). The DNA reads TGTGCCAGCAGCCCCTACAGGGTCCCTAATCCTGAAGCTTTCTTT. This translates into CASSPYRVPNPEAFF.